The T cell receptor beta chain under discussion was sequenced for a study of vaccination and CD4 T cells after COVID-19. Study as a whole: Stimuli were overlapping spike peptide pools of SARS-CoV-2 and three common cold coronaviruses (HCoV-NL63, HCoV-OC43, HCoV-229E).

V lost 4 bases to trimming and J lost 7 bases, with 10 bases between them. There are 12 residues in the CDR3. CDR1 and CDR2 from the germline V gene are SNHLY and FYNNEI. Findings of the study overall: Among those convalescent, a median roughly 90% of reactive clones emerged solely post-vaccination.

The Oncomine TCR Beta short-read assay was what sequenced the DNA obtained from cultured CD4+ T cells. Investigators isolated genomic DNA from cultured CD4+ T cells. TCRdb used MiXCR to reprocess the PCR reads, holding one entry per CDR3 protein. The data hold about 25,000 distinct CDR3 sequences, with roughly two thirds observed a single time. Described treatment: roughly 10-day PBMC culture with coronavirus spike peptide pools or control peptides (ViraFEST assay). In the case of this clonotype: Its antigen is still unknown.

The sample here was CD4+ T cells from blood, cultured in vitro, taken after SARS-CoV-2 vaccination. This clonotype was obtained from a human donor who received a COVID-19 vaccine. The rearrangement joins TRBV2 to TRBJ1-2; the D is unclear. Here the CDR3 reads CASSGGYGGYTF. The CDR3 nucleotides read TGTGCCAGCAGTGGAGGGTACGGTGGCTACACCTTC.